One sample yielded the 22 T cell receptor beta chains listed below, sequenced in a study of blood T cells in healthy people across ages. The second PCR ran about 6 to 11 cycles with a sample-barcoded 5' primer and J-beta primers. In TCRdb, the 5' RACE reads were re-called with MiXCR into one record per CDR3 protein. The sample has 1.6 million or so distinct CDR3 sequences; around 35% are singletons. Sequencing used blood. All receptors derive from a woman younger than 45 in good health.

The rearrangement joins TRBV11-2 to TRBJ1-1, with D uncertain. The CDR3 length is 13 residues. Germline loops: CDR1 SGHAT, CDR2 FQNNGV. V shed 5 bases and J shed 5 bases, with 12 bases lying between them. CDR3 sequence: CASSRVSNTEAFF. In DNA, the CDR3 is TGTGCCAGCAGCCGTGTTTCAAATACTGAAGCTTTCTTT.

The chain links TRBV9 to TRBJ2-1; D is unresolved. This CDR3 is 14 amino acids long. Between the trimmed V and J ends, which lost 0 bases and 4 bases, there was a span of 8 bases. Germline assignment: CDR1 SGDLS and CDR2 YYNGEE. The CDR3 DNA follows: TGTGCCAGCAGCGTAGAAGGGCTATACAATGAGCAGTTCTTC. As protein: CASSVEGLYNEQFF.

Points on this clonotype: A read error may account for a junction end that differs from germline. This chain links TRBV20-1 with TRBJ2-1; tentatively, D is TRBD2 (5 bases). Per the germline V gene, CDR1 is DFQATT and CDR2 is SNEGSKA (reference sequence). The CDR3 spans 14 residues. In DNA, the CDR3 is TGCAGTTCCTTAAGCGGCACCTCCTACGATGAGCAGTTCTTC. Translating it yields CSSLSGTSYDEQFF.

The chain has TRBV5-4 and TRBJ2-7, with 8 bases lining up with TRBD1. The J call is in doubt because the DNA end fits TRBJ2-5 better. The CDR3 runs 15 residues. Germline CDR1 reads SGHNT; CDR2 reads YYREEE (reference sequence). The CDR3 spells CASSLDDRGIETQYF. The CDR3 region has the DNA TGTGCCAGCAGCTTGGATGACAGGGGCATCGAGACCCAGTACTTC.

The V gene is TRBV27, the J gene TRBJ2-3; TRBD2 matches 10 bases. V lost 5 bases, J lost 3 bases, and 5 bases stayed unmatched. Germline CDR1 MNHEY, CDR2 SMNVEV (reference sequence). CDR3 length: 15 residues. The CDR3 is CASSILAGATDTQYF. The DNA of the CDR3 is TGTGCCAGCAGTATCCTAGCGGGGGCGACAGATACGCAGTATTTT.

This sequence joins TRBV5-1 and TRBJ1-6; 8 positions match TRBD1. The CDR3 sequence is 15 residues long. CDR1 and CDR2 (germline): SGHRS, YFSETQ. Unmatched junction bases numbered 10, after V lost 5 bases and J lost 9 bases. Here the CDR3 DNA reads TGCGCCAGCAGTGTACAGGGGGGCGAAGGTTCACCCCTCCACTTT. Residues: CASSVQGGEGSPLHF.

The chain is built from TRBV9 and TRBJ2-7, with TRBD2 matching over 12 bases. Germline loops: CDR1 SGDLS, CDR2 YYNGEE. The J segment lost 12 bases and the V segment lost 4 bases, leaving 11 bases of the junction unmatched. This CDR3 comprises 14 residues. The CDR3 here is CASSPRTSGAEVYF. CDR3 DNA: TGTGCCAGCAGCCCCCGGACTAGCGGGGCCGAGGTGTACTTC.

This clonotype was seen a few times. The chain combines TRBV15 with TRBJ2-3; a weak D match, TRBD1 (6 bases). V gave up 3 bases and J gave up 1 base, with 14 bases separating them. The CDR3 contains 16 residues. Germline CDR1 is LNHNV and CDR2 is YYDKDF (reference sequence). This chain's CDR3 is CATSSADRSGTDTQYF. Written as DNA, the CDR3 is TGTGCCACCAGCAGCGCAGACAGGTCCGGCACAGATACGCAGTATTTT. The variable domain in full, with the rest retrieved from reference TRBV15 and TRBJ2-3, is DAMVIQNPRYQVTQFGKPVTLSCSQTLNHNVMYWYQQKSSQAPKLLFHYYDKDFNNEADTPDNFQSRRPNTSFCFLDIRSPGLGDTAMYLCATSSADRSGTDTQYFGPGTRLTVL.

With respect to this clonotype: Germline is not matched at one junction end, which may reflect a read error. The chain combines TRBV20-1 with TRBJ2-1; 9 bases agree with TRBD2. The CDR3 totals 16 residues. CDR1 is DFQATT, CDR2 SNEGSKA, per germline (reference sequence). Here the CDR3 reads CSARGGVGLAYSEQFF. In DNA, the CDR3 is TGCAGTGCTAGGGGAGGCGTCGGACTAGCGTACAGTGAGCAGTTCTTC.

CDR3 loop: CASSYIFRETEAFF. DNA for the CDR3: TGCGCCAGCAGCTACATCTTCAGGGAAACTGAAGCTTTCTTT. The chain has TRBV5-1 and TRBJ1-1, with TRBD1 as a possible D gene (5 bases). V was clipped by 3 bases and J by 5 bases, with 14 bases between them. Germline V gene sequence: CDR1 SGHRS, CDR2 YFSETQ. The CDR3 spans 14 residues. The full variable domain, its missing parts supplied by reference TRBV5-1 and TRBJ1-1, is KAGVTQTPRYLIKTRGQQVTLSCSPISGHRSVSWYQQTPGQGLQFLFEYFSETQRNKGNFPGRFSGRQFSNSRSEMNVSTLELGDSALYLCASSYIFRETEAFFGQGTRLTVV.

The chain combines TRBV9 with TRBJ1-5; a weak D match, TRBD1 (6 bases). The CDR3 consists of 15 residues. V was trimmed by 3 bases and J by 6 bases, leaving 16 bases between them. The germline V gene has CDR1 SGDLS and CDR2 YYNGEE. The CDR3 sequence is CASSAGMGAPQPQHF. Written as DNA, the CDR3 is TGTGCCAGCAGCGCCGGGATGGGGGCTCCTCAGCCCCAGCATTTT.

The rearrangement links TRBV30 to TRBJ1-1, with TRBD1 identical over 7 bases. This CDR3 is built from 18 residues. J was trimmed by 4 bases and V by 3 bases; bases with no gene match: 20. Germline CDR1 is GTSNPN and CDR2 is SVGIG (reference sequence). In DNA form, the CDR3 reads TGTGCCTGGAGCAGAAGAGGGGGGACAGAGAGGCGTATCACTGAAGCTTTCTTT. Protein sequence: CAWSRRGGTERRITEAFF.

V usage is TRBV7-8 and J usage is TRBJ1-1; weak D call: TRBD1 (6 bases). CDR3 size: 15 residues. Germline-derived CDR1 and CDR2 are SGHVS and FQNEAQ. Trimming removed 5 bases at V and 5 bases at J, with 18 bases between. The CDR3 region has the DNA TGTGCCAGCAGCCAAAATATCGGACAGAAAACTGAAGCTTTCTTT. Its translation: CASSQNIGQKTEAFF.

This clonotype occurred a few times. The CDR3 bases are TGTGCCAGCACCCGAGTTGCGTTCTCCTACGAGCAGTACTTC. Its translation is CASTRVAFSYEQYF. The chain joins TRBV3-1 to TRBJ2-7; D not certain. The germline V gene has CDR1 LGHDT and CDR2 YNNKEL (reference sequence). CDR3 length: 14 residues. V was trimmed by 7 bases and J by 0 bases, leaving 13 bases between them.

At least ten counts were recorded for this clonotype. The rearrangement links TRBV4-1 to TRBJ1-2; possibly TRBD1 for D (6 bases). Trimming stripped 0 bases from V and 5 bases from J, with 13 bases between. From germline, CDR1 is MGHRA and CDR2 YSYEKL. This CDR3 is built from 15 residues. The CDR3, as DNA: TGCGCCAGCAGCCAAGATCGGACAGAACTTTATGGCTACACCTTC. Its protein is CASSQDRTELYGYTF.

The chain uses TRBV2 and TRBJ2-3, with 11 positions matching TRBD1. This CDR3 contains 14 residues. Germline values: CDR1 SNHLY, CDR2 FYNNEI. V dropped 8 bases and J dropped 4; count of bases not matched to a gene: 5. The chain's CDR3 is CASGQGARADTQYF. The CDR3 nucleotides are TGTGCCAGCGGACAGGGGGCAAGAGCAGATACGCAGTATTTT.

The V gene is TRBV9, the J gene TRBJ2-1; either TRBD1 or TRBD2 may fit D (5 bases each). Germline CDR1 is SGDLS and CDR2 is YYNGEE. This CDR3 is 16 amino acids long. The V and J ends lost 0 bases and 12 bases respectively, with 22 bases between them. The DNA for the CDR3 is TGTGCCAGCAGCGTAGGCTCCGGGGCCCTTGGGATTGGGCAGTTCTTC. It encodes CASSVGSGALGIGQFF.

This chain joins TRBV20-1 and TRBJ2-2; weak D call: TRBD1 (5 bases). Germline V gives CDR1 DFQATT, CDR2 SNEGSKA (reference sequence). Trimming shortened V by 5 bases and J by 2 bases, and 12 bases separated the two germline ends. The CDR3 loop spans 14 amino acids. The CDR3 loop reads CSASDTPNTGELFF. CDR3 bases: TGCAGTGCTTCGGACACCCCAAACACCGGGGAGCTGTTTTTT.

This clonotype occurred a few times. In DNA form, the CDR3 reads TGTGCCAGCAGTTCCCGGACAGGGACCCTCAATGAGCAGTTCTTC. Its translation: CASSSRTGTLNEQFF. This chain joins TRBV6-2 or TRBV6-3 and TRBJ2-1, with 8 bases aligning to TRBD1. CDR1 is MNHEY, CDR2 SVGEGT, per germline. The CDR3 covers 15 residues. V lost 4 bases and J lost 6; bases outside the gene matches: 8.

The sample holds a few counts of this clonotype. The chain joins TRBV11-2 to TRBJ2-5, with TRBD2 as a possible D gene (6 bases). Per germline, CDR1 SGHAT and CDR2 FQNNGV. CDR3 length equals 14 residues. Trimming left V 5 bases short and J 5 bases short, with 15 bases between. CDR3 in DNA: TGTGCCAGCAGCGCCTATGGGGGGAGGGAGACCCAGTACTTC. Translating it yields CASSAYGGRETQYF.

Comment on this clonotype: One junction end disagrees with the germline gene, perhaps due to a read error. This chain links TRBV14 with TRBJ2-1, with TRBD2 matching 8 bases. Germline values: CDR1 SGHDN, CDR2 FVKESK. This CDR3 is built from 15 residues. The CDR3 here is CASTQGRGGGSEQFF. The CDR3 coding sequence is TGTGCCAGCACCCAAGGACGGGGGGGAGGGAGTGAGCAGTTCTTC.

About this clonotype itself: The junction differs from germline at one of its ends, possibly a read error. The V gene is TRBV6-1, the J gene TRBJ2-2; no firm D call. CDR1 and CDR2 (germline): MNHNS, SASEGT. The CDR3 runs 12 residues. Written as DNA, the CDR3 is TGTGCCAGCAGACTCGACACCTGGGAGCTGTTTTTT. It encodes CASRLDTWELFF.